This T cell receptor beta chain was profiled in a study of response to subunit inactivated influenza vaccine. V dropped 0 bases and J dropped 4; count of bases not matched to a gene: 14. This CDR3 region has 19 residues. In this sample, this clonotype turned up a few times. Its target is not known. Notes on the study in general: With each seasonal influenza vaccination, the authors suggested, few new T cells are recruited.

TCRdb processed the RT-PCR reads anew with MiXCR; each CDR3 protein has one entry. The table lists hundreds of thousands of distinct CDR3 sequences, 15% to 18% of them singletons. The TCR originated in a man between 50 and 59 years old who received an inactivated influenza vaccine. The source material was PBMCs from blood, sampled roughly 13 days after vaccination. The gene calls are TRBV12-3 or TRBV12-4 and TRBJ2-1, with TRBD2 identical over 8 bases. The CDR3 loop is CASSLAGFLLADQYNEQFF. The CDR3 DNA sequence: TGTGCCAGCAGTTTAGCGGGTTTTTTACTAGCGGACCAATACAATGAGCAGTTCTTC.